This T cell receptor beta chain came from a study of blood T cells in healthy people across ages. Study findings and constraints: Older age coincided with a roughly linear decline in TCR beta diversity per million T cells.

From germline, CDR1 is MNHNS and CDR2 SASEGT. Losses at the gene ends were 7 bases for V and 6 bases for J; bases not matched to a gene: 9. The CDR3 contains 13 residues. Then a second PCR, running roughly 6 to 11 cycles, was carried out with a sample-barcoded 5' primer and a J-beta primer mix. TCRdb reprocessed the 5' RACE reads via MiXCR and lists one record per CDR3 protein. The sample holds about 1.4 million distinct CDR3 sequences, almost 60% seen once. This clonotype was observed a few times. Its matching antigen is unknown. Specimen: blood. This sequence originates from a man between 18 and 29 years old in good health. This chain joins TRBV6-1 and TRBJ2-7; 7 nucleotides align to TRBD1. CDR3 protein: CASTQGQFSEQYF. The CDR3 bases are TGTGCCAGCACCCAGGGACAGTTCTCCGAGCAGTACTTC.